The source of this T cell receptor beta chain is a study of T cells in Graves' hyperthyroidism and ophthalmopathy. Study-wide findings and caveats: The model forecast ophthalmopathy, anticipating it by a median around 6.5 months before onset.

With a duration under 2 months, the hyperthyroidism was newly diagnosed in patients aged 18 to 65. Uncontrolled infection, other autoimmune disease, pregnancy or lactation excluded patients. This clonotype appeared many times. Its cognate antigen is unknown. The V and J ends lost 4 bases and 3 bases respectively, with 15 bases between them. This CDR3 has 15 amino acids. TCR beta CDR3 sequences were amplified from RNA transcripts. The HTBI primer set drove a first-round RT-PCR of the TCR CDR3. TCRdb called the multiplex PCR reads again in MiXCR, with one record for every CDR3 protein. The table includes around 700,000 distinct CDR3 sequences, roughly a sixth detected once.

Sequenced sample: blood. This TCR derives from a woman in her 50s with Graves' hyperthyroidism that later progressed to Graves' ophthalmopathy. The chain combines TRBV12-3 or TRBV12-4 with TRBJ1-1; the D is unclear. The CDR3 sequence is CASSSIRGWDTEAFF. CDR3 in DNA: TGTGCCAGCAGTTCTATTCGGGGTTGGGACACTGAAGCTTTCTTT.